The sequence of this T cell receptor (beta chain) was determined in a study of T cells after yellow fever vaccination. Broader study findings: Overlap between CD4 and CD8 compartments was detected for a small share of clonotypes. Subsequent to the booster, the majority of primary-vaccination clones reappeared (96% CD4, about 90% CD8). Abundant clonotypes from the bulk population could get into FACS-sorted repertoires as contaminants.

This clonotype has a count of ten or more. Its cognate antigen is unknown. V was trimmed by 1 base and J by 11 bases, leaving 5 bases between them. The CDR3 has 11 residues. Germline V gene lookup returns CDR1 SGHAT and CDR2 FQNNGV. UMIs and a universal primer site were added when TCR cDNA was made by 5'RACE template switching. MiXCR, run by TCRdb on the 5' RACE reads, gives a single entry per CDR3 protein. In the table there are 250,000 or so distinct CDR3 sequences, roughly 4% of which are singletons. This sequence was found in a man aged 18-30 years who received the YFV17D yellow fever vaccine. The V gene is TRBV11-2, the J gene TRBJ1-4; no clear D. Sample: PBMCs, taken 15 days after the yellow fever booster vaccination. The CDR3 loop reads CASSLGRKLFF. In nucleotides, the CDR3 is TGTGCCAGCAGCTTAGGCAGGAAACTGTTTTTT.